This T cell receptor beta chain was retrieved from a study of OX40 agonist ivuxolimab in advanced cancers. Study-wide findings and caveats: By week 6 at 0.1 to 3.0 mg/kg, blood CD4+ and CD8+ T cells had expanded clonally. Among T cells, CD8+ cells averaged more expanded clones than CD4+ cells.

A note on this clone: Its antigen is undetermined.

The protocol was immunoSEQ multiplex PCR, while the TCRdb copy is restricted to in-frame clones and leaves out a portion. The sample carries roughly 100,000 clones, approximately 90% recorded once. Here the sequenced sample was CD4+ or CD8+ T cells sorted from blood, taken in a trial of the OX40 agonist ivuxolimab. This receptor was obtained from an adult with an advanced solid tumor such as melanoma, head and neck, liver or kidney cancer.

DNA of the CDR3: TGCGCCAGCAGCTTGGACACTTACGAGCAGTACTTC. It encodes CASSLDTYEQYF. The chain links TRBV5-1 to TRBJ2-7; D is unclear. CDR1 SGHRS and CDR2 YFSETQ come from the germline V gene. This CDR3 has 12 amino acids. V was cut by 0 bases and J by 4 bases, with 5 bases left in between.